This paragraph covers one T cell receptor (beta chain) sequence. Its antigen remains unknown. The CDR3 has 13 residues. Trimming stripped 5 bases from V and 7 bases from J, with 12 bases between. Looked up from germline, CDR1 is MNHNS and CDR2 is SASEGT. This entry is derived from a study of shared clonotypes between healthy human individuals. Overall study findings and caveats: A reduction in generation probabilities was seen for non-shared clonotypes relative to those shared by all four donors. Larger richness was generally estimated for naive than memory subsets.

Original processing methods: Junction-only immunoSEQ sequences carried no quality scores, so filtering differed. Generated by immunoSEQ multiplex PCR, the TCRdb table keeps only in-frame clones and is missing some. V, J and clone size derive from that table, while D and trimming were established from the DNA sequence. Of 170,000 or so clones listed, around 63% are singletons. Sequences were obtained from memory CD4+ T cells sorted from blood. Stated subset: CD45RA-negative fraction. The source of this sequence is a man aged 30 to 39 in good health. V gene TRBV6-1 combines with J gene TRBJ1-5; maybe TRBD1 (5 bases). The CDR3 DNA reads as TGTGCCAGCAGTAGACAGTATAGGCAGCCCCAGCATTTT. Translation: CASSRQYRQPQHF.